These 2 T cell receptor beta chains were all obtained from the same sample, sequenced in a study of breast tumors, draining lymph nodes, adjacent tissues. One entry per CDR3 protein, called by TCRdb with MiXCR from the multiplex PCR reads. The table lists tens of thousands of distinct CDR3 sequences, 60% to 75% of them singletons, with about 22% in the top ten. The material sequenced was tumor-adjacent breast tissue. These receptors were collected from a female donor with breast cancer. Some clones in this sample may be carry-over from other donors' samples.

Judged by abundance, this clonotype is medium-sized. The J gene is TRBJ1-5, the V gene TRBV2, with D maybe TRBD1 (5 bases). Trimming cost V 8 bases and J 7 bases, with 15 bases left between them. Germline V lookup: CDR1 SNHLY, CDR2 FYNNEI. The CDR3 totals 13 residues. The CDR3 here is CASRRDAGQPQHF. The CDR3 DNA reads TGTGCCAGCCGTAGGGACGCAGGACAGCCCCAGCATTTT.

CDR3 sequence: CASSLIQGGTGELFF. The CDR3 DNA reads as TGCGCCAGCAGCTTGATACAGGGTGGTACCGGGGAGCTGTTTTTT. J is TRBJ2-2 and V is TRBV5-1, with D tentatively TRBD1 (6 bases). V was shortened by 1 base and J by 5 bases, with 12 bases between the two germline ends. The V gene's germline CDR1 is SGHRS and CDR2 YFSETQ. The CDR3 spans 15 residues.